The source of this T cell receptor (beta chain) is a study of vaccination and CD4 T cells after COVID-19. As for the study in general: The peptides that stimulated the cells were overlapping spike peptides from SARS-CoV-2, HCoV-NL63, HCoV-OC43 and HCoV-229E.

J gave up 4 bases and V 5 bases, and 9 bases lay outside the gene matches. CDR1 and CDR2 from the germline V gene are SGHVS and FQNEAQ. The CDR3 loop spans 15 amino acids. Cultured CD4+ T cell DNA underwent sequencing with the Oncomine TCR Beta short-read assay. Scientists extracted genomic DNA from CD4+ T cells grown in culture. TCRdb fed the PCR reads into MiXCR, producing one record per CDR3 protein. The sample consists of about 10,000 distinct CDR3 sequences, about 35% of them appearing once. Treatment reported: approximately 9-day PBMC culture with coronavirus spike peptide pools or control peptides (ViraFEST assay). During the years 2011-2018, before the COVID-19 pandemic, the unexposed donor's CD4+ T cells were collected. As cell numbers allowed, unexposed-donor CD4+ T cells faced SARS-CoV-2 S/N and four cold-coronavirus spikes. Comment on this clonotype: Its specificity is unknown.

The rearrangement uses TRBV7-8 and TRBJ2-5; 8 positions agree with TRBD2. The TCR originated in a human donor in good health. The sequenced material came from CD4+ T cells from blood, cultured in vitro. The CDR3 protein is CASSPAGRGVETQYF. The CDR3 nucleotides are TGTGCCAGCAGCCCGGCCGGGAGGGGCGTAGAGACCCAGTACTTC.